A single sample gave rise to the 7 T cell receptor beta chains below, sequenced in a study of T-cell memory formation after mild COVID-19. TCRdb redid the calling of the 5' RACE reads with MiXCR, one entry per CDR3 protein. The data contain some 440,000 distinct CDR3 sequences, around 27% of them singletons. The sequenced material came from PBMCs or a T cell subset sorted from them (not recorded which). The receptors were sampled from an adult woman who had mild COVID-19 (a few samples of this study predate the infection). Cell type and time point are not known.

The chain has TRBV6-6 and TRBJ2-7; the match to TRBD1 covers 8 bases. Trimming removed 0 bases from V and 2 bases from J; junction bases left unmatched: 6. The CDR3 spans 16 residues. The germline V gene has CDR1 MNHNY and CDR2 SVGAGI (reference sequence). The CDR3 region is CASSYSTTGAAYEQYF. CDR3 in DNA: TGTGCCAGCAGTTACTCGACGACAGGGGCCGCCTACGAGCAGTACTTC.

This clonotype was detected a few times. The V and J genes are TRBV12-3 or TRBV12-4 and TRBJ2-5; the D gene is possibly TRBD1 (5 bases). Trimming stripped 5 bases from V and 3 bases from J, with 13 bases between. CDR3 length: 14 amino acids. The CDR3 here is CASSLRAGKETQYF. The CDR3 nucleotides read TGTGCCAGCAGTCTAAGGGCAGGGAAAGAGACCCAGTACTTC.

This clonotype came up once. The chain carries TRBV5-6 and TRBJ2-1; a weak D match, TRBD2 (5 bases). Trimming took off 4 bases at V and 5 bases at J, with 13 bases between the two ends. In germline, CDR1 is SGHDT, CDR2 YYEEEE. CDR3 length equals 14 residues. Here the CDR3 DNA reads TGTGCCAGCAGCCTGGGTGGACTCGACAATGAGCAGTTCTTC. It encodes CASSLGGLDNEQFF.

The chain combines TRBV19 with TRBJ2-7; D is possibly TRBD1 (6 bases). Germline values: CDR1 LNHDA, CDR2 SQIVND (reference sequence). The CDR3 is made up of 15 amino acids. V lost 0 bases to trimming and J lost 2 bases, with 11 bases between them. The CDR3 sequence is CASSIERTVTYEQYF. The CDR3, as DNA: TGTGCCAGTAGTATAGAACGGACAGTAACCTACGAGCAGTACTTC.

This clonotype was counted a few times. The V gene is TRBV12-3 or TRBV12-4, the J gene TRBJ1-5; D gene unclear. Between the trimmed V and J ends, which lost 2 bases and 5 bases, there was a span of 10 bases. The CDR3 covers 14 residues. Written as DNA, the CDR3 is TGTGCCAGCAGTTTAAAACCTGAATATCAGCCCCAGCATTTT. This sequence encodes CASSLKPEYQPQHF.

The genes are TRBV14 and TRBJ1-1, with a weak D call TRBD1 (6 bases). Trimming shortened V by 2 bases and J by 0 bases, and 7 bases separated the two germline ends. This CDR3 has 14 residues. In germline, CDR1 is SGHDN, CDR2 FVKESK. The CDR3 sequence is CASSQPGVNTEAFF. CDR3 sequence (DNA): TGTGCCAGCAGCCAACCAGGGGTGAACACTGAAGCTTTCTTT.

V gene TRBV10-3 combines with J gene TRBJ2-5; no firm D call. The CDR3 contains 13 residues. The ends were cut back, 4 bases at V and 2 bases at J, with 8 bases in the middle. CDR1 is ENHRY and CDR2 is SYGVKD in the germline V gene. This CDR3 is CAISVRVQETQYF. For the CDR3, the DNA is TGTGCCATCAGTGTTAGGGTACAAGAGACCCAGTACTTC.